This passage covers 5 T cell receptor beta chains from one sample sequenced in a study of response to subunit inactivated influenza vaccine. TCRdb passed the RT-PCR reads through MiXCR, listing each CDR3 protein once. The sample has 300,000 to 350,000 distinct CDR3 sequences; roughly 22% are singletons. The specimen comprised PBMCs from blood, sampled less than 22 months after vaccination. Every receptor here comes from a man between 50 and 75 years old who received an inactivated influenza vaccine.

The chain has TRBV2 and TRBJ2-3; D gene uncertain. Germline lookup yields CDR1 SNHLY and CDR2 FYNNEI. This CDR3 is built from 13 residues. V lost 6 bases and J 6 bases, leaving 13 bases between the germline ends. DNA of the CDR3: TGTGCCAGCAGGGGTGACCTCCGGGATACGCAGTATTTT. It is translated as CASRGDLRDTQYF.

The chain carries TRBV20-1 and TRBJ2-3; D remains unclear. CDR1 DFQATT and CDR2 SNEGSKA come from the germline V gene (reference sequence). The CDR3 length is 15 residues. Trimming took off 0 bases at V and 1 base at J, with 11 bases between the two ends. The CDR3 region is CSAREGLRRTDTQYF. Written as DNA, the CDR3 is TGCAGTGCTAGAGAAGGTTTGAGACGCACAGATACGCAGTATTTT.

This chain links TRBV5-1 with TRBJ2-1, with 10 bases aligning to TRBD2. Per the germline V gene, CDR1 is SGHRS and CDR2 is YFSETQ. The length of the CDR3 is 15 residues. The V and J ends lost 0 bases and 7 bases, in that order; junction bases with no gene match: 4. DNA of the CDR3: TGCGCCAGCAGCTTGGGAGCGGGAGGGCGGAATGAGCAGTTCTTC. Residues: CASSLGAGGRNEQFF.

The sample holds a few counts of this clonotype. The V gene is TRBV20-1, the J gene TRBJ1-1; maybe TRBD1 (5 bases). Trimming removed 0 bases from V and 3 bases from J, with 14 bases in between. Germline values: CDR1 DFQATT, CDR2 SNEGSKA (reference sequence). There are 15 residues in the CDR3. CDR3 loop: CSARDWVGLDTEAFF. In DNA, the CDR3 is TGCAGTGCTAGAGATTGGGTGGGGCTGGACACTGAAGCTTTCTTT.

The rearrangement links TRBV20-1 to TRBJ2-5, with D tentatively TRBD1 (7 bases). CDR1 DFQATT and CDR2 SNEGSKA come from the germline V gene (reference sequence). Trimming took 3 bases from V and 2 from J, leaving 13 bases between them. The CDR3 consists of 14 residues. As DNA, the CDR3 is TGCAGTGCTAGGGAGGGACAGACTCAAGAGACCCAGTACTTC. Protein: CSAREGQTQETQYF.